This is a list of T cell receptor beta chains from one sample in a study of blood T cell repertoires in COVID-19. TCRdb keeps only in-frame clones here, not all; method: immunoSEQ multiplex PCR. Among about 330,000 clones listed, about nine tenths were seen once. Source material: peripheral blood. Receptors were obtained from a man aged 25-45 years with COVID-19, enrolled during active disease. CDR3s include the opening cysteine and the closing phenylalanine or tryptophan. A D gene is named only where the DNA matches it firmly. The listing skips clone size in some rows; elsewhere it reads once, few, many or a size class.

size	D	V	J	DNA	CDR3
-	-	TRBV27	TRBJ1-2	TGTGCCAGCAGTTTTAAAGGGCCCAGGGGTGGCCTCTATGGCTACACCTTC	CASSFKGPRGGLYGYTF
few	TRBD1	TRBV7-8	TRBJ1-4	TGTGCCAGCAGCCCCGGGTTGGGACAGGGTTCAACTAATGAAAAACTGTTTTTT	CASSPGLGQGSTNEKLFF
-	-	TRBV2	TRBJ1-2	TGTGCCAGCAGGCTGGACAGTCATGGCTACACCTTC	CASRLDSHGYTF
-	TRBD1	TRBV27	TRBJ2-3	TGTGCCAGCAGTTTATCCGGACAGGCTCCTAGCACAGATACGCAGTATTTT	CASSLSGQAPSTDTQYF
-	TRBD1	TRBV29-1	TRBJ2-7	TGCAGCGTTGAAGACCGGGACAGGGGGCCCTACGAGCAGTACTTC	CSVEDRDRGPYEQYF
-	-	TRBV7-8	TRBJ2-7	TGTGCCAGCAGCTTAGGGACAGCGGAGCAGTACTTC	CASSLGTAEQYF
-	-	TRBV3-1/TRBV3-2	TRBJ2-3	TGTGCCAGCAGCCAAGTTGGGGGGAGCACAGATACGCAGTATTTT	CASSQVGGSTDTQYF
-	-	TRBV2	TRBJ2-5	TGTGCCAGCAGTGACGGACAGGGAGGGGAGACCCAGTACTTC	CASSDGQGGETQYF
-	TRBD2	TRBV24-1	TRBJ2-1	TGTGCCACCAGTGATTTGTCGGGAGGGCCCAACAATGAGCAGTTCTTC	CATSDLSGGPNNEQFF
-	-	TRBV24-1	TRBJ2-1	TGTGCCACCAGTGATTTAGCGGGTAAGCAGTTCTTC	CATSDLAGKQFF
-	TRBD1	TRBV29-1	TRBJ1-1	TGCAGCGCCCGGGGACAGGGCCTTGCTGAAGCTTTCTTT	CSARGQGLAEAFF
-	TRBD2	TRBV13	TRBJ2-7	TGTGCCAGCAGCTTAGGGCCCGATAAGCGGGAGGAAATCTACGAGCAGTACTTC	CASSLGPDKREEIYEQYF
-	-	TRBV7-2	TRBJ2-7	TGTGCCAGCAGCTTAGTTCAGGCGAGCTACGAGCAGTACTTC	CASSLVQASYEQYF
once	TRBD2	TRBV4-3	TRBJ2-7	TGCGCCAGCAGCCAAGAGTTCCTAGCGGGCCGCTACGAGCAGTACTTC	CASSQEFLAGRYEQYF
-	TRBD1	TRBV7-2	TRBJ1-2	TGTGCCAGCAGCCTGCGGACAGGGCCACATGGCTACACCTTC	CASSLRTGPHGYTF
-	-	TRBV7-2	TRBJ1-5	TGTGCCAGCACCAAGGGAGGGTCAGCCAGTTATAGCAATCAGCCCCAGCATTTT	CASTKGGSASYSNQPQHF
-	TRBD1	TRBV10-2	TRBJ1-5	TGCGCCAGCAGGGCGGGACAGGGGGCGCCTCAGCCCCAGCATTTT	CASRAGQGAPQPQHF
-	-	TRBV5-6	TRBJ2-7	TGTGCCAGCAGCTTGTTTGGGGGCACACCGACCTACGAGCAGTACTTC	CASSLFGGTPTYEQYF
once	-	TRBV6-2/TRBV6-3	TRBJ1-1	TGTGCCAGCAGTTTGTCCCTCGGACGGGGAGCTGCTGAAGCTTTCTTT	CASSLSLGRGAAEAFF
-	TRBD1	TRBV6-2/TRBV6-3	TRBJ1-5	TGTGCCAGCAGCGACAGGGGAATTAGCAATCAGCCCCAGCATTTT	CASSDRGISNQPQHF
once	TRBD2	TRBV6-2/TRBV6-3	TRBJ2-2	TGTGCCAGCAGTCCCTCAGGACTAGCGGGGGTAGGGGAGCTGTTTTTT	CASSPSGLAGVGELFF
-	TRBD1	TRBV28	TRBJ1-1	TGTGCCAGCAGTATGACAGGGGGAGGCACTGAAGCTTTCTTT	CASSMTGGGTEAFF
-	-	TRBV6-1	TRBJ1-1	TGTGCCAGCAGGGGGGGGTCGGGCACTGAAGCTTTCTTT	CASRGGSGTEAFF
-	TRBD1	TRBV12-5	TRBJ2-7	TGTGCTAGTGGTTCCGTTCCCGGACAGGGGCCCAGTCAGTCCCTCTACGAGCAGTACTTC	CASGSVPGQGPSQSLYEQYF